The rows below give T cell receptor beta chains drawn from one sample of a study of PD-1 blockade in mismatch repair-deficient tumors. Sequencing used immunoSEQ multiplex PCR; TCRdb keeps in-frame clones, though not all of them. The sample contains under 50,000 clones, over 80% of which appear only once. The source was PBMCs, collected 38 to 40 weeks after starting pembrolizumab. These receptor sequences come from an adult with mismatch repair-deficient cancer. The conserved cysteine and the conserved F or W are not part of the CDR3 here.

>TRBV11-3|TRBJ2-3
ASSRLAGLTDTQY
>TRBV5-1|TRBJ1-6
ASSLSGQGDSPLH
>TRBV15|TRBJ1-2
ATSSPHVGGSYGYT
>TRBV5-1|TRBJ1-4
ASSSAGTAIEKLF
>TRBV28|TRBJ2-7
ASSSPAYEQY
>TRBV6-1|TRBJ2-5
ASSGLAVQTQY
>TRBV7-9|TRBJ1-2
ASSLIIAPVGQT
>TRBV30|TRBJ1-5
AWSPRSDQPQH
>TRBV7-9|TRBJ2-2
ASSLAVSGRAPGELF
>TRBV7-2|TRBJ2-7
ASSLSAGQGYEQY
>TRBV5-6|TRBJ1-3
ASSLDRRSGNTIY
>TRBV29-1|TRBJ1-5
SVEEGGGGNQPQH
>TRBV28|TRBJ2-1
ASSAGTGAQF
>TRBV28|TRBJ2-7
ASSTGVDPSSYEQY
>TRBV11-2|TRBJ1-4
ASSLGTGGGEKLF
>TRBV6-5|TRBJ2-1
ASSETSGYYNEQF